Described below is a single T cell receptor beta chain sequence and its context. The antigen is not known. TCRdb independently ran MiXCR on the RACE reads; one entry per CDR3 protein. The sample shows 150,000 or so distinct CDR3 sequences, 14% of them seen only once. CDR1 is SGHTA and CDR2 is FQGNSA in the germline V gene. This CDR3 is 14 amino acids long. The V end was cut by 8 bases, the J end by 3 bases, with 16 bases between. The data were obtained in a study of human T cells and chemical hapten exposure. The overall study: Slight volume differences across pooled libraries mainly accounted for varying per-sample TCR yields.

Study results and limitations: No change in TCRs above 1 in 1000 frequency was produced by DPC sensitization.

The time point here: patch test 1, 2 weeks after DPC sensitization. Described treatment: therapeutic diphenylcyclopropenone sensitization with weekly scalp DPC. The drawing of blood occurred before each patch test was applied. Total RNA was isolated from whole blood that had not been fractionated. The rearrangement uses TRBV7-2 and TRBJ1-1; TRBD1 might be the D (6 bases). The clonotype comes from a woman aged 25 to 39 with alopecia areata. Some clones in this sample may be carry-over from other donors' samples. The sample consisted of whole blood, taken in connection with sensitization to the hapten diphenylcyclopropenone (DPC). CDR3 loop: CASSVNRGHTEAFF. Here the CDR3 DNA reads TGTGCCAGCTCCGTTAACCGGGGGCACACTGAAGCTTTCTTT.